What follows is one T cell receptor beta chain and its context. Its antigen is as yet unknown. Per germline, CDR1 SGHAT and CDR2 FQDESV (reference sequence). The CDR3 spans 13 residues. The J segment lost 4 bases and the V segment lost 5 bases, leaving 3 bases of the junction unmatched. This entry is derived from a study of CD8 T cells in Susac syndrome. Points from the study as a whole: An acknowledgment was made by the study that its TCR sequencing and HLA analysis involved relatively few individuals.

After extraction with the RNeasy kit, roughly 0.45 to 1 ug of the RNA was reverse transcribed using random hexamers. Via MiXCR, TCRdb re-called the immunoSEQ multiplex PCR reads, giving one row per CDR3 protein. The sample lists 120,000 to 150,000 distinct CDR3 sequences, approximately 95% occurring once. Material: CD4+ T cells from PBMCs. This chain connects TRBV11-1 to TRBJ2-5, with 8 bases fitting TRBD1. The receptor was isolated from a human donor in good health. CDR3 DNA: TGTGCCAGCAGCGCCGACAGGGGAGAGACCCAGTACTTC. As protein: CASSADRGETQYF.